This TCR beta chain was sequenced for a study of monozygotic twins with inflammatory bowel disease. Study results and caveats: Repertoire similarity did not differ between concordant and discordant twins, possibly owing to limited power.

There are 14 residues in the CDR3. In germline, CDR1 is SGHVS, CDR2 FQNEAQ. Reanalyzing the 5' RACE reads, TCRdb keeps one entry per CDR3 protein, without DNA. This sample's clone table lists roughly 200,000 distinct CDR3 sequences. Concerning this clonotype: Its cognate antigen is unknown.

V and J are TRBV7-8 and TRBJ2-5; TCRdb's D call, TRBD1, is unchecked because there is no DNA. The source material was blood. This TCR came from a human donor with ulcerative colitis or Crohn's disease, or a healthy co-twin of an affected twin (not recorded which). CDR3 in amino acids: CASSLAGAAETQYF.